Listed here are 26 T cell receptor beta chains from one sample, sequenced in a study of technical replicates of blood from a handful of donors (TCRdb year 2017). Receptor libraries were prepared by the immunoSEQ multiplex PCR assay. TCRdb provides this immuneACCESS table in a form limited to in-frame rearrangements. Some clones are lacking; in checked studies, under half of them reflect an unresolved V gene, and why the rest are absent is not known. Across this sample there are fewer than 95,000 clones, with 94% seen only once. The ten top clones hold around 0.25% of the sample. The sample comprised T cells isolated from PBMCs. These receptors were taken from a human donor in good health.

The chain uses TRBV2 and TRBJ1-1, with 7 nucleotides matching TRBD1. The CDR3 sequence is 19 residues long. With 4 bases clipped from V and 0 bases from J, the junction kept 17 bases outside the gene matches. The germline CDR1 and CDR2 sequences are SNHLY and FYNNEI. CDR3 residues: CASSVPTGIGMGVNTEAFF. DNA for the CDR3: TGTGCCAGCAGTGTACCGACAGGGATTGGGATGGGGGTGAACACTGAAGCTTTCTTT. The full variable domain, with the rest looked up from reference TRBV2 and TRBJ1-1, is EPEVTQTPSHQVTQMGQEVILRCVPISNHLYFYWYRQILGQKVEFLVSFYNNEISEKSEIFDDQFSVERPDGSNFTLKIRSTKLEDSAMYFCASSVPTGIGMGVNTEAFFGQGTRLTVV.

The chain links TRBV30 to TRBJ1-4; D unclear. Germline lookup yields CDR1 GTSNPN and CDR2 SVGIG (reference sequence). Between the trimmed V and J ends, which lost 3 bases and 8 bases, there was a span of 13 bases. The CDR3 runs 13 residues. In nucleotides, the CDR3 is TGTGCCTGGAGGAGGTCCCCCGGGGAAAAACTGTTTTTT. As protein: CAWRRSPGEKLFF.

J is TRBJ1-4 and V is TRBV2; no clear D. The CDR3 is 12 residues long. Germline CDR1 SNHLY, CDR2 FYNNEI. The ends were cut back, 4 bases at V and 12 bases at J, with 12 bases in the middle. CDR3 in amino acids: CASSGAAGELFF. For the CDR3, the DNA is TGTGCCAGCAGTGGCGCGGCCGGGGAACTGTTTTTT.

The chain couples TRBV13 to TRBJ2-5; 11 bases are shared with TRBD1. The V gene end was trimmed by 5 bases and the J gene end by 2 bases; junction bases not matched to a gene: 7. This CDR3 has 16 residues. Germline assignment: CDR1 PRHDT and CDR2 FYEKMQ (reference sequence). CDR3 amino acids: CASSSWDRGKQETQYF. The CDR3 DNA follows: TGTGCCAGCAGCAGCTGGGACAGGGGGAAGCAAGAGACCCAGTACTTC.

The chain carries TRBV5-1 and TRBJ1-2; TRBD1 is a possible D gene (5 bases). Trimming removed 3 bases from V and 4 bases from J, with 10 bases in between. The CDR3 totals 13 residues. Germline values: CDR1 SGHRS, CDR2 YFSETQ. The CDR3 spells CASSSQVRYGYTF. The CDR3 DNA reads as TGCGCCAGCAGCTCACAGGTGCGCTATGGCTACACCTTC.

V and J are TRBV5-1 and TRBJ2-7; TRBD1 aligns across 8 bases. Germline V gives CDR1 SGHRS, CDR2 YFSETQ. The junction had 5 bases not matched to a gene; V was cut back by 0 bases and J by 3 bases. There are 15 residues in the CDR3. The CDR3 sequence is CASSLEAGQVYEQYF. CDR3 coding DNA: TGCGCCAGCAGCTTGGAGGCGGGACAGGTCTACGAGCAGTACTTC.

This sequence joins TRBV25-1 and TRBJ1-4, with TRBD1 matching over 7 bases. Germline loops: CDR1 MGHDK, CDR2 SYGVNS. The V segment lost 4 bases and the J segment 0 bases; nucleotides outside the gene matches: 5. The CDR3 is made up of 16 amino acids. The CDR3 sequence: CASSARTGATNEKLFF. CDR3 nucleotide sequence: TGTGCCAGCAGTGCGAGGACAGGTGCAACTAATGAAAAACTGTTTTTT.

V is TRBV7-7 and J is TRBJ2-1, with TRBD2 as a possible D gene (6 bases). This CDR3 region has 17 residues. V lost 6 bases and J 2 bases, leaving 20 bases between the germline ends. Germline CDR1 and CDR2: SSHAT and FNYEAQ (reference sequence). CDR3 bases: TGTGCCAGCAGTAAACTTCAATCTAGCGCAACCTACAATGAGCAGTTCTTC. This translates into CASSKLQSSATYNEQFF.

This chain joins TRBV30 and TRBJ2-7; 7 bases are a match to TRBD1. The V segment lost 6 bases and the J segment 3 bases; nucleotides outside the gene matches: 2. The CDR3 runs to 11 residues. Germline loops: CDR1 GTSNPN, CDR2 SVGIG (reference sequence). The CDR3 region is CACDRVYEQYF. The CDR3 DNA is TGTGCCTGCGACAGGGTCTACGAGCAGTACTTC.

CDR3 bases: TGTGCCAGCAATACAGGGGGGACAGAAAAACTGTTTTTT. It translates to CASNTGGTEKLFF. The chain couples TRBV2 to TRBJ1-4, with 8 bases that match TRBD1. The CDR3 extends over 13 amino acids. Germline V gene sequence: CDR1 SNHLY, CDR2 FYNNEI. V lost 7 bases, J lost 8 bases, and 6 bases stayed unmatched.

The V gene is TRBV6-1, the J gene TRBJ2-1; tentative D call: TRBD1 (6 bases). This CDR3 is built from 14 residues. V was shortened by 8 bases and J by 9 bases, with 20 bases between the two germline ends. The germline V gene encodes CDR1 MNHNS and CDR2 SASEGT. The CDR3, as DNA: TGTGCCAGCCTACCGGGACACCTTTTCACTGAGCAGTTCTTC. Protein product: CASLPGHLFTEQFF.

The J gene is TRBJ2-1, the V gene TRBV7-9; 8 nucleotides line up with TRBD2. This CDR3 is 15 amino acids long. Unmatched junction bases numbered 10, after V lost 5 bases and J lost 7 bases. The germline V gene has CDR1 SEHNR and CDR2 FQNEAQ (reference sequence). The CDR3 sequence: CASSPAGVDWNEQFF. The CDR3 DNA reads TGTGCCAGCAGCCCAGCGGGAGTGGATTGGAATGAGCAGTTCTTC.

This sequence joins TRBV29-1 and TRBJ1-2; 7 bases align to TRBD1. The CDR3 loop spans 13 amino acids. Germline-derived CDR1 and CDR2 are SQVTM and ANQGSEA. V dropped 7 bases and J dropped 1; count of bases not matched to a gene: 6. The CDR3 nucleotides are TGCAGCGCCTCACAGGGGAATAACTATGGCTACACCTTC. Residues: CSASQGNNYGYTF.

The chain employs TRBV6-1 and TRBJ1-1, with 7 nucleotides matching TRBD1. The CDR3 spans 13 residues. V shed 6 bases, J shed 2 bases, and the junction held 3 bases outside the gene matches. Germline loops: CDR1 MNHNS, CDR2 SASEGT. DNA for the CDR3: TGTGCCAGCAGCGGGACAGACAACACTGAAGCTTTCTTT. Protein product: CASSGTDNTEAFF.

This clone was counted a single time. The gene calls are TRBV6-1 and TRBJ2-1; 11 bases agree with TRBD1. From germline, CDR1 is MNHNS and CDR2 SASEGT. The junction had 11 bases not matched to a gene; V was cut back by 6 bases and J by 10 bases. The length of the CDR3 is 15 residues. Here the CDR3 reads CASRGDRGYRGEQFF. The CDR3 nucleotides are TGTGCCAGCAGGGGGGACAGGGGGTACCGCGGGGAGCAGTTCTTC.

CDR3 region: CASSLEGNSGANVLTF. CDR3 coding DNA: TGTGCCAGCAGCTTGGAGGGGAACTCTGGGGCCAACGTCCTGACTTTC. This sequence joins TRBV5-6 and TRBJ2-6, with D perhaps matching TRBD1 (5 bases). Germline V lookup: CDR1 SGHDT, CDR2 YYEEEE. The CDR3 totals 16 residues. With 0 bases removed from V and 0 bases from J, the gap between germline ends came to 7 bases.

The table lists this clone with a count of one. The CDR3: CASSVGLAEPSRYF. CDR3 in DNA: TGTGCCAGCAGCGTCGGACTAGCTGAACCCTCCCGTTACTTC. The chain employs TRBV9 and TRBJ2-5; 8 positions match TRBD2. CDR3 length: 14 residues. Germline trimming cut 2 bases from V and 14 bases from J; bases unmatched to any gene: 14. Germline CDR1 SGDLS, CDR2 YYNGEE.

J is TRBJ2-7 and V is TRBV5-8; 10 nucleotides agree with TRBD1. The CDR3 has 16 amino acids. Trimming cost V 4 bases and J 4 bases; bases outside gene matches: 11. CDR1 and CDR2 from the germline V gene are SGHTS and YDEGEE. CDR3 bases: TGTGCCAGCAGCCGGAAAGGGGGGACAGGGGCTTACGAGCAGTACTTC. This translates into CASSRKGGTGAYEQYF.

CDR3 sequence reads: CASTSGTGLNEQYF. The CDR3 DNA follows: TGTGCCAGCACTTCCGGGACAGGGCTAAACGAGCAGTACTTC. V gene TRBV27 combines with J gene TRBJ2-7, with 9 bases lining up with TRBD1. With 7 bases clipped from V and 5 bases from J, the junction kept 9 bases outside the gene matches. The CDR3 runs 14 residues. From germline, CDR1 is MNHEY and CDR2 SMNVEV (reference sequence).

The chain has TRBV5-4 and TRBJ1-1; 8 bases match TRBD1. Unmatched junction bases numbered 13, after V lost 0 bases and J lost 0 bases. This CDR3 is built from 19 residues. The V gene's germline CDR1 is SGHNT and CDR2 YYREEE (reference sequence). DNA for the CDR3: TGTGCCAGCAGCTTGGACGGGACAGGAGATCTATACATGAACACTGAAGCTTTCTTT. As protein: CASSLDGTGDLYMNTEAFF.

The V gene is TRBV29-1, the J gene TRBJ2-7, with D possibly TRBD2 on 7 matching bases. The V end lost 6 bases, the J end lost 1 base, and 16 bases lay between the germline ends. The germline gives CDR1 SQVTM, CDR2 ANQGSEA. This CDR3 is built from 14 residues. The CDR3 region has the DNA TGCAGCGTAGGGGGGGGAGTAAGGTCCTACGAGCAGTACTTC. It codes for CSVGGGVRSYEQYF.

The chain joins TRBV6-5 to TRBJ2-1; 8 nucleotides agree with TRBD2. Germline CDR1 reads MNHEY; CDR2 reads SVGAGI. Germline trimming cut 9 bases from V and 5 bases from J; bases unmatched to any gene: 3. This CDR3 comprises 12 residues. Written as DNA, the CDR3 is TGTGCCAGTAGCGGGGTACACAATGAGCAGTTCTTC. Its protein is CASSGVHNEQFF.

The chain combines TRBV7-9 with TRBJ1-5; tentative D call: TRBD1 (6 bases). Trimming took 5 bases from V and 0 from J, leaving 11 bases between them. The CDR3 runs to 15 residues. Germline assignment: CDR1 SEHNR and CDR2 FQNEAQ (reference sequence). The CDR3 nucleotides are TGTGCCAGCAGCCCCCAGGGGAGTAGCAATCAGCCCCAGCATTTT. Translation gives CASSPQGSSNQPQHF. Filled out from reference TRBV7-9 and TRBJ1-5, the complete variable domain reads DTGVSQNPRHKITKRGQNVTFRCDPISEHNRLYWYRQTLGQGPEFLTYFQNEAQLEKSRLLSDRFSAERPKGSFSTLEIQRTEQGDSAMYLCASSPQGSSNQPQHFGDGTRLSIL.

The chain combines TRBV27 with TRBJ2-7, with 10 bases fitting TRBD1. The CDR3 consists of 15 residues. Germline V CDR1 and CDR2: MNHEY, SMNVEV (reference sequence). Germline trimming cut 5 bases from V and 3 bases from J; bases unmatched to any gene: 7. CDR3 protein: CASSKSGTGVYEQYF. In DNA form, the CDR3 reads TGTGCCAGCAGTAAATCCGGGACAGGGGTCTACGAGCAGTACTTC.

The chain joins TRBV28 to TRBJ2-5; tentatively, D is TRBD2 (5 bases). Trimming stripped 7 bases from V and 5 bases from J, with 20 bases between. This CDR3 comprises 15 residues. Germline V gives CDR1 MDHEN, CDR2 SYDVKM. The CDR3 DNA reads TGTGCCAGCACCCCCGCGTCGGAGGTGGAGGAGACCCAGTACTTC. It translates to CASTPASEVEETQYF.

The chain carries TRBV5-1 and TRBJ2-1, with D perhaps TRBD2 (6 bases). Deletions cut 1 base from V and 4 bases from J, with 12 bases between. Germline V gene data show CDR1 as SGHRS and CDR2 as YFSETQ. The CDR3 totals 15 residues. In DNA form, the CDR3 reads TGCGCCAGCAGCTTGAGGGCGGGGCTTTACAATGAGCAGTTCTTC. This sequence encodes CASSLRAGLYNEQFF.